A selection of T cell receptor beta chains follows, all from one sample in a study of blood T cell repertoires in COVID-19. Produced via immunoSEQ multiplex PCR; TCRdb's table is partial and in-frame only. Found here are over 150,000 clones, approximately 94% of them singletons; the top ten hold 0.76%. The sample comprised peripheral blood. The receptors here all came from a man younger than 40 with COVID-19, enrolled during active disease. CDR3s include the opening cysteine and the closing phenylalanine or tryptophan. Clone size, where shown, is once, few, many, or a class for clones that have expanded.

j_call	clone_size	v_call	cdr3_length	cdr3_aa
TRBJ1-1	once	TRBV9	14	CASSVTSGDTEAFF
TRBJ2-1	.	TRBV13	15	CASTTGGGTNNEQFF
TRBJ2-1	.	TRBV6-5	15	CASRGSGGADNEQFF
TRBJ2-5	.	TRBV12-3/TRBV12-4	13	CASSLGSGETQYF
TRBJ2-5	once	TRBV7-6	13	CASSLDRQETQYF
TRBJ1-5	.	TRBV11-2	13	CASSAQMDQPQHF
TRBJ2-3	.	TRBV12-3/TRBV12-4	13	CASKTYSTDTQYF
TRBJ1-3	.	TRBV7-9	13	CAADRDSGNTIYF
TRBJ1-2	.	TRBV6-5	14	CASSSVTGQHGYTF
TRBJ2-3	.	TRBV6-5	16	CASSYSRGQGTDTQYF
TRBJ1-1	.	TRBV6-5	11	CATQGVNGAFF
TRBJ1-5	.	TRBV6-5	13	CASSYDSLQPQHF
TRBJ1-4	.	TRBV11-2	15	CASSLAVGDNEKLFF
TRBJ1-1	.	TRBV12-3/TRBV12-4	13	CASSLNQRAEAFF
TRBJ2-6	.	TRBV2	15	CASSDGGTGANVLTF
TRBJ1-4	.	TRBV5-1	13	CASSTTGPERLFF
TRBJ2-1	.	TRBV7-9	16	CASIRDTGSSYNEQFF
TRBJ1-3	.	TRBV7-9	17	CASSLVRAGHSGNTIYF
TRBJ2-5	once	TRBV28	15	CASSYSGGGLETQYF
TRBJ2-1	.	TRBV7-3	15	CASSSRGTGFNEQFF
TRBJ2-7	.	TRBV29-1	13	CSVVTGWGYEQYF
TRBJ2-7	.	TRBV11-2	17	CASSLVVLAGGSHEQYF
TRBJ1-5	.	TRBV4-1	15	CASSQPLESGQPQHF
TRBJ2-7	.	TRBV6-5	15	CASSRRVPMVDEQYF
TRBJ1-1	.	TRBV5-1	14	CASSLNRGNTEAFF
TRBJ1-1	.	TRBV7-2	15	CASSLRLDRTIEAFF
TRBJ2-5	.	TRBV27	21	CASSRQGPGLAGGVPWETQYF
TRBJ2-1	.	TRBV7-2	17	CASTDERGVSVHNEQFF
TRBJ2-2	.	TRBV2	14	CASSMDWNTGELFF
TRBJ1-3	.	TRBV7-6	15	CASSQQTGPGNTIYF
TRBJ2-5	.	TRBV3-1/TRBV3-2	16	CASSPLLTSGGETQYF
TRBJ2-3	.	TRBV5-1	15	CASSFSSHSTDTQYF
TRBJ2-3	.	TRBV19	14	CASSMDSRTDTQYF
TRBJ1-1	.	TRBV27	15	CASRRQGAWNTEAFF
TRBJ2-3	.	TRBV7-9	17	CASSGGLAGVAADTQYF
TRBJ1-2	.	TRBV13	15	CASSSRAGAGYGYTF
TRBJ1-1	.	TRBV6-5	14	CASRPGHKNTEAFF
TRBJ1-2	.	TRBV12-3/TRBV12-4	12	CASSDRDGGYTF
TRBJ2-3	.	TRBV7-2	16	CASSLQTSGSTDTQYF
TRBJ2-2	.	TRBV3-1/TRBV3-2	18	CASSQDEGLAGATGELFF
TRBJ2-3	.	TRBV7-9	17	CASRSSDTKAATDTQYF
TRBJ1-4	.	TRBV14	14	CASSQRLQNEKLFF
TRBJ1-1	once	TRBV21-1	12	CAGSCANTEAFF
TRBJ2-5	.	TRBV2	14	CASSKQGSGETQYF
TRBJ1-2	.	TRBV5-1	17	CASSSGQGISTNYGYTF